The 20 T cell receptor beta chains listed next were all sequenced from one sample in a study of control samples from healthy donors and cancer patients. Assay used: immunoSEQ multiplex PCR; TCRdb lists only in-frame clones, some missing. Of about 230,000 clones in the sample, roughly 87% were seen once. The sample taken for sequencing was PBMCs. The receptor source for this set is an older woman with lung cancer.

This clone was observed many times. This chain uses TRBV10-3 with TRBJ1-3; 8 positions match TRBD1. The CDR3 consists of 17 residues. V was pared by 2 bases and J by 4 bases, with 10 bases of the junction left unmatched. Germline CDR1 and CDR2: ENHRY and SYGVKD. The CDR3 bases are TGTGCCATCAGTGAGGGACAGGGTGATTCATCAGGAAACACCATATATTTT. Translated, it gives CAISEGQGDSSGNTIYF.

CDR3 in DNA: TGTGCCAGCAGCGTAGTACCCGATGAGCAGTTCTTC. It yields the protein CASSVVPDEQFF. The V gene is TRBV9, the J gene TRBJ2-1; D unclear. The CDR3 is 12 amino acids. V lost 0 bases and J 8 bases, leaving 6 bases between the germline ends. CDR1 is SGDLS and CDR2 is YYNGEE in the germline V gene.

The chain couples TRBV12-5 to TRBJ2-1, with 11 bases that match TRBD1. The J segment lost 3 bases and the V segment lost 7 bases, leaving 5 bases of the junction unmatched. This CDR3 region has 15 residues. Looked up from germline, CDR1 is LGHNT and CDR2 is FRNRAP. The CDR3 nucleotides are TGTGCTAGTGCCCCGGGACAGGGGGACTACAATGAGCAGTTCTTC. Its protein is CASAPGQGDYNEQFF.

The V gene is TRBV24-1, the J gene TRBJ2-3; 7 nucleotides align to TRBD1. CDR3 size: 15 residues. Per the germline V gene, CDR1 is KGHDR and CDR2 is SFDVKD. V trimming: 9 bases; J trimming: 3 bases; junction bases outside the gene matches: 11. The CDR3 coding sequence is TGTGCCACCCGACAGGGAAAGTTTGAAACAGATACGCAGTATTTT. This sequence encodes CATRQGKFETDTQYF.

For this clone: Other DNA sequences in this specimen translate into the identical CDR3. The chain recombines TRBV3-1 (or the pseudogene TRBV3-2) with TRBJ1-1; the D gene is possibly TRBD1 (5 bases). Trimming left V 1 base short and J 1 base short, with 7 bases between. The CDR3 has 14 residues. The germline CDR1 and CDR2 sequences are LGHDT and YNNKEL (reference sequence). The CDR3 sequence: CASSQAGGNTEAFF. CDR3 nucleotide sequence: TGTGCCAGCAGCCAAGCGGGGGGGAACACTGAAGCTTTCTTT.

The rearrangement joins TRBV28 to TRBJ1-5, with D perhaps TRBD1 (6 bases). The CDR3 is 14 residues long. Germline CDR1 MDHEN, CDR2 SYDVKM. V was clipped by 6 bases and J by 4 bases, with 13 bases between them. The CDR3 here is CASRQGGSNQPQHF. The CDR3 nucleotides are TGTGCCAGCAGACAGGGCGGGTCAAATCAGCCCCAGCATTTT.

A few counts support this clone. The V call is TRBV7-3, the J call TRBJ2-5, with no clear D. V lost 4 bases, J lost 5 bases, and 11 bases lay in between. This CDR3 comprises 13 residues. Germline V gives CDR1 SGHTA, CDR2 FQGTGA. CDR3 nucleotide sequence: TGTGCCAGCAGCTCTGGGGAATCGGAGACCCAGTACTTC. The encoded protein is CASSSGESETQYF.

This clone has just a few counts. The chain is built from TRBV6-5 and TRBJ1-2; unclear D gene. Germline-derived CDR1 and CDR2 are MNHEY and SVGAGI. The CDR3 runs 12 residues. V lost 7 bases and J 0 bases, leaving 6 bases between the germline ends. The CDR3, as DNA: TGTGCCAGCAAAGCCGCTAACTATGGCTACACCTTC. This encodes CASKAANYGYTF.

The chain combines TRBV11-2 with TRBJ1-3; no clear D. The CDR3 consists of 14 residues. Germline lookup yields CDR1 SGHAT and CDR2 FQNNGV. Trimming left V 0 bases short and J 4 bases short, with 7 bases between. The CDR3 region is CASSLEGFGNTIYF. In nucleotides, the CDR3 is TGTGCCAGCAGCTTAGAGGGGTTCGGAAACACCATATATTTT.

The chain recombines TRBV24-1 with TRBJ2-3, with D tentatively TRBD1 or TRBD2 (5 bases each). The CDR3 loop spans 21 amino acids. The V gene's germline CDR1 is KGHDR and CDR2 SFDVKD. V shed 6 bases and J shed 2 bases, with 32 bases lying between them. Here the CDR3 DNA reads TGTGCCACCAGTCAAGACATAAGGAGGAGTACCCGGGACCGCTCCACAGATACGCAGTATTTT. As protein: CATSQDIRRSTRDRSTDTQYF.

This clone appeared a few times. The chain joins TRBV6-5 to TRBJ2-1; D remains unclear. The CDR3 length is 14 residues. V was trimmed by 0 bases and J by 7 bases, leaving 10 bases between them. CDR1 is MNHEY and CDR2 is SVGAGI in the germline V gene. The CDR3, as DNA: TGTGCCAGCAGTTACTCTCGCAGGCAGAATGAGCAGTTCTTC. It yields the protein CASSYSRRQNEQFF.

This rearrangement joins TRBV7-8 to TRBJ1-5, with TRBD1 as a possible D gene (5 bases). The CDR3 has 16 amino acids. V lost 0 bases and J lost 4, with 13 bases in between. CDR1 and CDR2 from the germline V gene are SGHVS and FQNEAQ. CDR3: CASSLALGRFNQPQHF. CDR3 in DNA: TGTGCCAGCAGCTTAGCTTTGGGGCGCTTTAATCAGCCCCAGCATTTT.

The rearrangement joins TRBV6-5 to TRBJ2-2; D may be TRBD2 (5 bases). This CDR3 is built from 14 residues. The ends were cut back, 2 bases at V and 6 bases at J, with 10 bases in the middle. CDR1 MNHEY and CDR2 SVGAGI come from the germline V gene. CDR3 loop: CASSYGLRAGELFF. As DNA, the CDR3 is TGTGCCAGCAGTTACGGACTGAGGGCCGGGGAGCTGTTTTTT.

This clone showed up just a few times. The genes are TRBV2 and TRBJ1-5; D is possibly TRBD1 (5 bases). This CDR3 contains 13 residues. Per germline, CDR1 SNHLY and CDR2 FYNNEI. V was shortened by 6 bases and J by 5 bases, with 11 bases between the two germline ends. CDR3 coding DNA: TGTGCCAGCAGGGGGGAGAGGGATCAGCCCCAGCATTTT. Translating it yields CASRGERDQPQHF.

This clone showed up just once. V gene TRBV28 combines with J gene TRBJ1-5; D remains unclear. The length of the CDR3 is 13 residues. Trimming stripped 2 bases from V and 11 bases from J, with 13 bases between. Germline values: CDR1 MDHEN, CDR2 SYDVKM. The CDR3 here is CASSLHSVPAQHF. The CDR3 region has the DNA TGTGCCAGCAGTTTACATTCTGTTCCAGCCCAGCATTTT.

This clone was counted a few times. The CDR3 loop is CASSLGDTLNYGYTF. CDR3 bases: TGCGCCAGCAGCTTGGGGGACACACTCAACTATGGCTACACCTTC. The gene calls are TRBV5-1 and TRBJ1-2, with D possibly being TRBD1 (6 bases). Germline CDR1 and CDR2: SGHRS and YFSETQ. The CDR3 is 15 amino acids. V lost 0 bases and J 2 bases, leaving 11 bases between the germline ends.

CDR3 in DNA: TGTGCCAGCAGTTTAAAAGGGACAGGGACTGAAGCTTTCTTT. It translates to CASSLKGTGTEAFF. The chain combines TRBV27 with TRBJ1-1; 9 bases fit TRBD1. The V gene's germline CDR1 is MNHEY and CDR2 SMNVEV (reference sequence). J lost 5 bases, V lost 2 bases, and 3 bases had no gene match. The CDR3 sequence is 14 residues long.

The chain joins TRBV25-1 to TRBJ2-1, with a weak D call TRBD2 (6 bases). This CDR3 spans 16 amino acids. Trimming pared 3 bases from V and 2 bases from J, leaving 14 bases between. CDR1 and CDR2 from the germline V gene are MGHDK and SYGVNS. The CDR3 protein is CASSDLNAGTYNEQFF. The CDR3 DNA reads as TGTGCCAGCAGTGATTTGAACGCGGGAACCTACAATGAGCAGTTCTTC.

CDR3 loop: CASSQDRGGPITDTQYF. The CDR3 DNA follows: TGTGCCAGCAGCCAAGATAGAGGGGGTCCGATCACAGATACGCAGTATTTT. The gene calls are TRBV4-2 and TRBJ2-3, with a possible D match to TRBD1 (6 bases). Germline lookup yields CDR1 LGHNA and CDR2 YNFKEQ. The CDR3 runs to 17 residues. V was pared by 0 bases and J by 2 bases, with 15 bases between.

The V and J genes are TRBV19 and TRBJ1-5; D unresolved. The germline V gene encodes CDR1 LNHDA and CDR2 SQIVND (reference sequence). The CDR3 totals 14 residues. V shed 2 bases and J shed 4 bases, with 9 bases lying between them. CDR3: CASSILDTNQPQHF. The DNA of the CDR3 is TGTGCCAGTAGTATATTGGATACGAATCAGCCCCAGCATTTT.